These 16 T cell receptor beta chains came from one sample sequenced in a study of blood T cell repertoires in COVID-19. Sequenced by immunoSEQ multiplex PCR; TCRdb stores in-frame clones only, minus some. The sample records 270,000 or so clones, roughly 88% being singletons. The source material was PBMCs or T cells enriched from blood (not recorded which). These TCRs come from a woman aged 40 to 50 with acute COVID-19.

The chain joins TRBV5-1 to TRBJ1-2; possibly TRBD1 for D (6 bases). CDR3 size: 15 residues. Trimming took off 0 bases at V and 4 bases at J, with 13 bases between the two ends. Looked up from germline, CDR1 is SGHRS and CDR2 is YFSETQ. In nucleotides, the CDR3 is TGCGCCAGCAGCTTGGGGGGGACAAACGCCTATGGCTACACCTTC. Its protein is CASSLGGTNAYGYTF.

CDR3 sequence: CASSLGWGDQPQHF. The CDR3 coding sequence is TGTGCCAGCAGCTTGGGCTGGGGCGATCAGCCCCAGCATTTT. The chain carries TRBV5-6 and TRBJ1-5; a weak D match, TRBD1 (5 bases). This CDR3 contains 14 residues. Germline V gene lookup returns CDR1 SGHDT and CDR2 YYEEEE. The V end was cut by 0 bases, the J end by 5 bases, with 9 bases between.

The gene calls are TRBV6-2 or TRBV6-3 and TRBJ1-1; D might be TRBD1 (5 bases). CDR3 length equals 14 residues. With 6 bases removed from V and 5 bases from J, the gap between germline ends came to 16 bases. CDR1 MNHEY and CDR2 SVGEGT come from the germline V gene. CDR3 protein: CASSNGGMGTEAFF. The CDR3 DNA follows: TGTGCCAGCAGCAACGGGGGAATGGGGACTGAAGCTTTCTTT.

The genes are TRBV7-2 and TRBJ2-2; weak D call: TRBD1 (6 bases). The CDR3 is 18 amino acids. The V end lost 6 bases, the J end lost 4 bases, and 24 bases lay between the germline ends. Germline CDR1 and CDR2: SGHTA and FQGNSA. The CDR3 DNA reads as TGTGCCAGCAGGGTCCGACTCCCCAGGGGCTATTCCACCGGGGAGCTGTTTTTT. Translating it yields CASRVRLPRGYSTGELFF. The full variable domain, its missing parts supplied by reference TRBV7-2 and TRBJ2-2, is GAGVSQSPSNKVTEKGKDVELRCDPISGHTALYWYRQSLGQGLEFLIYFQGNSAPDKSGLPSDRFSAERTGGSVSTLTIQRTQQEDSAVYLCASRVRLPRGYSTGELFFGEGSRLTVL.

The chain is built from TRBV5-4 and TRBJ2-3; 8 bases line up with TRBD2. V lost 4 bases to trimming and J lost 6 bases; unmatched junction nucleotides: 10. This CDR3 contains 15 residues. Germline CDR1 and CDR2: SGHNT and YYREEE (reference sequence). The CDR3: CASSPGAGGPDTQYF. CDR3 DNA sequence: TGTGCCAGCAGCCCCGGGGCGGGGGGACCGGATACGCAGTATTTT.

The J gene is TRBJ1-1, the V gene TRBV28; tentatively, D is TRBD1 (6 bases). This CDR3 is 14 amino acids long. CDR1 is MDHEN, CDR2 SYDVKM, per germline. Trimming shortened V by 6 bases and J by 4 bases, and 15 bases separated the two germline ends. The CDR3 DNA follows: TGTGCCAGCAGCTCCTACAGGGTAGGCACTGAAGCTTTCTTT. Translation: CASSSYRVGTEAFF.

Details on this clone: Other DNA sequences in this specimen translate into the identical CDR3. The V call is TRBV29-1, the J call TRBJ1-1; D remains unclear. The CDR3 runs to 12 residues. The V gene's germline CDR1 is SQVTM and CDR2 ANQGSEA. V was cut by 4 bases and J by 4 bases, with 10 bases left in between. The CDR3 DNA is TGCAGCGTTGCTCCGGGAGGCACTGAAGCTTTCTTT. Its protein product is CSVAPGGTEAFF.

This clone came up once. The identical CDR3 is also encoded by other nucleotide sequences in the sample. The chain uses TRBV7-9 and TRBJ1-1; D ambiguous. The V gene lost 3 bases and the J gene lost 1 base, with 6 bases spanning the gap. This CDR3 has 13 residues. Per germline, CDR1 SEHNR and CDR2 FQNEAQ (reference sequence). CDR3 protein: CASSLSGNTEAFF. CDR3 DNA: TGTGCCAGCAGCTTGAGTGGGAACACTGAAGCTTTCTTT.

The rearrangement links TRBV11-1 to TRBJ2-5; 8 bases align to TRBD2. This CDR3 has 15 amino acids. Germline V gene sequence: CDR1 SGHAT, CDR2 FQDESV (reference sequence). V lost 5 bases to trimming and J lost 5 bases; unmatched junction nucleotides: 10. CDR3 DNA: TGTGCCAGCAGCCCTACGGGGGGGTCTGAGGAGACCCAGTACTTC. This translates into CASSPTGGSEETQYF.

This clone was recorded a few times. The rearrangement joins TRBV28 to TRBJ1-4; 7 positions agree with TRBD1. In germline, CDR1 is MDHEN, CDR2 SYDVKM. The CDR3 totals 16 residues. With 5 bases clipped from V and 4 bases from J, the junction kept 10 bases outside the gene matches. CDR3 bases: TGTGCCAGCAGTACACCTTTGGGACAGAGTAATGAAAAACTGTTTTTT. This gives the protein CASSTPLGQSNEKLFF.

The chain has TRBV27 and TRBJ2-7, with 10 bases aligning to TRBD1. With V trimmed by 6 bases and J by 7 bases, 3 bases remained unmatched. The CDR3 runs 12 residues. Germline CDR1 and CDR2: MNHEY and SMNVEV (reference sequence). This CDR3 is CASRDRGSEQYF. DNA of the CDR3: TGTGCCAGCAGGGACAGGGGGAGTGAGCAGTACTTC.

The rearrangement uses TRBV24-1 and TRBJ2-3; D ambiguous. Germline V gene sequence: CDR1 KGHDR, CDR2 SFDVKD. This CDR3 spans 11 amino acids. Trimming stripped 6 bases from V and 3 bases from J, with 3 bases between. CDR3 loop: CATSLTDTQYF. CDR3 in DNA: TGTGCCACCAGTTTAACAGATACGCAGTATTTT.

The V gene is TRBV7-9, the J gene TRBJ1-1; D unresolved. This CDR3 spans 13 amino acids. Germline CDR1 SEHNR, CDR2 FQNEAQ (reference sequence). The V gene lost 4 bases and the J gene lost 5 bases, with 11 bases spanning the gap. The CDR3 reads CASSSGIGTEAFF. Written as DNA, the CDR3 is TGTGCCAGCAGCTCCGGGATTGGTACTGAAGCTTTCTTT.

CDR3 loop: CASKESGSRGWGNTIYF. Here the CDR3 DNA reads TGCGCCAGCAAAGAGTCGGGAAGTCGAGGTTGGGGAAACACCATATATTTT. V gene TRBV5-1 combines with J gene TRBJ1-3, with D unresolved. The V gene lost 6 bases and the J gene lost 4 bases, with 23 bases spanning the gap. CDR1 and CDR2 from the germline V gene are SGHRS and YFSETQ. The CDR3 loop spans 17 amino acids.

The chain is built from TRBV24-1 and TRBJ2-6; 7 nucleotides align to TRBD1. V dropped 4 bases and J dropped 1; count of bases not matched to a gene: 3. The CDR3 contains 16 residues. The germline gives CDR1 KGHDR, CDR2 SFDVKD. The CDR3 sequence: CATSESTGSGANVLTF. The DNA of the CDR3 is TGTGCCACCAGTGAGTCGACAGGGTCTGGGGCCAACGTCCTGACTTTC.

The rearrangement joins TRBV5-5 to TRBJ1-6; TRBD1 matches 7 bases. The germline CDR1 and CDR2 sequences are SGHKS and YYEKEE (reference sequence). Trimming removed 0 bases from V and 10 bases from J; junction bases left unmatched: 10. The CDR3 is 16 amino acids. CDR3 in amino acids: CASSLVSGQRNSPLHF. Here the CDR3 DNA reads TGTGCCAGCAGCTTGGTCTCGGGACAGCGGAACTCACCCCTCCACTTT.